This T cell receptor beta chain came from a study of blood T cell repertoires in COVID-19. Study context: Specimens from acute and convalescent COVID-19 originated in the United States, Italy and Spain. PBMCs, B-cell-depleted T cells, or T cells were the source of the cDNA or gDNA that made up the material.

Authors' data handling: Quantification of nucleated cells was approximated via reference gene primer amplification. Here immunoSEQ multiplex PCR was the method, and the copy in TCRdb shows in-frame clones only, minus some. V and J calls plus clone size are reproduced from that table; the DNA served to infer D and trimming. The data hold fewer than 70,000 clones, with around 89% observed a single time. The CDR3 covers 15 residues. Germline V lookup: CDR1 SNHLY, CDR2 FYNNEI. The ends lost 5 bases at V and 1 base at J; junction bases unmatched: 1. V gene TRBV2 combines with J gene TRBJ2-3; 12 positions agree with TRBD2. The material sequenced was peripheral blood. The receptor's source is a man in his forties or fifties with acute or convalescent COVID-19. CDR3 nucleotide sequence: TGTGCCAGCAGTAGACTAGCGGGAGGCACAGATACGCAGTATTTT. The encoded protein is CASSRLAGGTDTQYF.